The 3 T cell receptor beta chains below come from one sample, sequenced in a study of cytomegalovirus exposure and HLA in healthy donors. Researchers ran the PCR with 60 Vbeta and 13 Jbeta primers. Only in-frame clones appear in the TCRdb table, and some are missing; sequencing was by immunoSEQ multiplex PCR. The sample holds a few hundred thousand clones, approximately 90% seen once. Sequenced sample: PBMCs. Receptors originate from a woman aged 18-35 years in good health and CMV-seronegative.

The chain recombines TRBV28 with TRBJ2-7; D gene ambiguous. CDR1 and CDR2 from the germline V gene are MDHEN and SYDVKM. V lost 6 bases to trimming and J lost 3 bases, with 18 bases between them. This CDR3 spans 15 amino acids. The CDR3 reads CASSSPPGFHYEQYF. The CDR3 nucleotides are TGTGCCAGCAGCTCACCCCCGGGTTTCCACTACGAGCAGTACTTC.

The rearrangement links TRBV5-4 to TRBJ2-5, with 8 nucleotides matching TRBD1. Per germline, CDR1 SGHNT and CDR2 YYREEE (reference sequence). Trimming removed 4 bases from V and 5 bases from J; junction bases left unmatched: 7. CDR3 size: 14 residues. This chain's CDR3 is CASSQRQGMETQYF. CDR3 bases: TGTGCCAGCAGCCAACGACAGGGGATGGAGACCCAGTACTTC.

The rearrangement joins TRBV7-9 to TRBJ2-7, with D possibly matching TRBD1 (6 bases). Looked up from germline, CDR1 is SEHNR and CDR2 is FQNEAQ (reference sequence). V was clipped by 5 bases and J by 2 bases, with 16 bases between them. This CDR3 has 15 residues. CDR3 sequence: CASSNPAGVAYEQYF. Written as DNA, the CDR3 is TGTGCCAGCAGCAACCCAGCAGGGGTCGCCTACGAGCAGTACTTC.